This TCR beta chain derives from a study of blood T cell dynamics during melanoma immunotherapy. Study summary: Standard first-line treatment here was pembrolizumab or nivolumab plus ipilimumab in metastatic melanoma. Study-wide points: PBMC repertoires of eventual disease-control patients split at W3 into clonality or diversity gains.

Assay: immunoSEQ multiplex PCR; the TCRdb copy retains only in-frame clones and omits some. The sample has over 9,500 clones; approximately 89% are singletons. As concerns this clone: Its target is not known.

The CDR3 loop spans 12 amino acids. Per germline, CDR1 SEHNR and CDR2 FQNEAQ (reference sequence). Trimming stripped 7 bases from V and 3 bases from J, with 10 bases between. The time point was: week 3, after first cycle of checkpoint inhibitor. Patients with prior systemic cancer treatment, concomitant immunosuppressants, or other active malignancies were excluded. The chain uses TRBV7-9 and TRBJ2-7; possibly TRBD2 for D (5 bases). The material was blood, obtained from a patient treated with checkpoint blockade. This TCR derives from a human donor with melanoma. The CDR3 DNA sequence: TGTGCCAGCACCCGAGAGGGCTACGAGCAGTACTTC. It translates to CASTREGYEQYF.